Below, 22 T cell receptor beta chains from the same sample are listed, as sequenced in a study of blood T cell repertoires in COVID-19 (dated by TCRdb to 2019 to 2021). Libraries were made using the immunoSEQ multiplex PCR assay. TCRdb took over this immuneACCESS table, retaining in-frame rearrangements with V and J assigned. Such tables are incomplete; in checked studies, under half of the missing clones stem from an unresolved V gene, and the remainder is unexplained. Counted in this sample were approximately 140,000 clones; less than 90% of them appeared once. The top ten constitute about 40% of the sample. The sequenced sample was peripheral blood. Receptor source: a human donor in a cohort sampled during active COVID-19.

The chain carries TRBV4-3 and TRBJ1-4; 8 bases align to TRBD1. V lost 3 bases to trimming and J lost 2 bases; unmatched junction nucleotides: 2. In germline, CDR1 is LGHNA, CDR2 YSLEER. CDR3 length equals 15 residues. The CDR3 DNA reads TGCGCCAGCAGCCACGGGACAGGCACTAATGAAAAACTGTTTTTT. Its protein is CASSHGTGTNEKLFF.

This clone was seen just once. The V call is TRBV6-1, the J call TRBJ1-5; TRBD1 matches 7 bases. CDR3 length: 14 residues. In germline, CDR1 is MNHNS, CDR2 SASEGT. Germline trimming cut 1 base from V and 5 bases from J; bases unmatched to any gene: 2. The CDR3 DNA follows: TGTGCCAGCAGTGAAGGCAGGGGGGATCAGCCCCAGCATTTT. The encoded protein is CASSEGRGDQPQHF.

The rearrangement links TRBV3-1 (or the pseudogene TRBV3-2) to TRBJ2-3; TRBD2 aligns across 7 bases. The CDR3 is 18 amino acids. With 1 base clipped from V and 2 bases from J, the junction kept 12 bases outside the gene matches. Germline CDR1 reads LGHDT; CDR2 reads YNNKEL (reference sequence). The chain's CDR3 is CASSQASGAPRNTDTQYF. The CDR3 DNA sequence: TGTGCCAGCAGCCAAGCAAGCGGGGCGCCACGCAACACAGATACGCAGTATTTT.

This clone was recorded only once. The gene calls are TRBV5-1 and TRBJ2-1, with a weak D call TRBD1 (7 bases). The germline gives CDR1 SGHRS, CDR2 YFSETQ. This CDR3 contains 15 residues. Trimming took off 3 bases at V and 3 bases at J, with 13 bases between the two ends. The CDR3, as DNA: TGCGCCAGCAGCTCACAGGGGACTTACTACAATGAGCAGTTCTTC. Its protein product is CASSSQGTYYNEQFF.

For the CDR3, the DNA is TGTGCCAGTAACCGACAGGGGAGCAATCAGCCCCAGCATTTT. Amino acids: CASNRQGSNQPQHF. V gene TRBV19 combines with J gene TRBJ1-5; 8 nucleotides agree with TRBD1. Looked up from germline, CDR1 is LNHDA and CDR2 is SQIVND (reference sequence). V lost 7 bases, J lost 1 base, and 3 bases stayed unmatched. The CDR3 contains 14 residues.

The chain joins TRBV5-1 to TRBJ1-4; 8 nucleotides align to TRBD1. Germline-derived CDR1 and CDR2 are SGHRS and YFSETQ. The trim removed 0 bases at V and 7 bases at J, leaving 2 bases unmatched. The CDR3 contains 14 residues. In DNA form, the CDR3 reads TGCGCCAGCAGCTTGGCTGGGACAGGTGAAAAACTGTTTTTT. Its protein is CASSLAGTGEKLFF.

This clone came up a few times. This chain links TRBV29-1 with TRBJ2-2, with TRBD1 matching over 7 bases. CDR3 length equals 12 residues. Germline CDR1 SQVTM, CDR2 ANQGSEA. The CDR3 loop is CGGQQNTGELFF. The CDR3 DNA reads TGCGGGGGACAGCAGAACACCGGGGAGCTGTTTTTT.

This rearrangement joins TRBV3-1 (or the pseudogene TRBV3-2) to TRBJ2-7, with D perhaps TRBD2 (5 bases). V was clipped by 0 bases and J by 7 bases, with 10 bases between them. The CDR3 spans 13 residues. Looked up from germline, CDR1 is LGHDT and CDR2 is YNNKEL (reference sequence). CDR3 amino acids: CASSQERSGEQYF. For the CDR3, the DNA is TGTGCCAGCAGCCAAGAACGATCGGGGGAGCAGTACTTC.

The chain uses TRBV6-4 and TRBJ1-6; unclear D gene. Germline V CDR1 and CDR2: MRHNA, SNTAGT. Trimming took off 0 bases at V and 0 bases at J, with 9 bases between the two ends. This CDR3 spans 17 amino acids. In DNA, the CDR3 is TGTGCCAGCAGTGACTCGAGTCGGGTCTCCTATAATTCACCCCTCCACTTT. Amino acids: CASSDSSRVSYNSPLHF.

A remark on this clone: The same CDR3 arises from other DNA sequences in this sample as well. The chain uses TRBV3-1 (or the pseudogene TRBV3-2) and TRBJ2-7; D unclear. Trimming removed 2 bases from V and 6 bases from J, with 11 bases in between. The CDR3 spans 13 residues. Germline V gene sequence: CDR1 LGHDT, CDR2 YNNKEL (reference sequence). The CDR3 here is CASSQQPPLEQYF. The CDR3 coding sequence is TGTGCCAGCAGCCAACAACCCCCACTCGAGCAGTACTTC.

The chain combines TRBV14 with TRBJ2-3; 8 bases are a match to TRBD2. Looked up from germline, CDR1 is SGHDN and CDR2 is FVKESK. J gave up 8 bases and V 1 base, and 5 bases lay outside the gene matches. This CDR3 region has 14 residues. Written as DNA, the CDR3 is TGTGCCAGCAGCCAAGGACTAGCGCCAGCTACGCAGTATTTT. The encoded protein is CASSQGLAPATQYF.

CDR3 bases: TGTGCCAGCAGACGGCCACCGGAGACTAACTATGGCTACACCTTC. This translates into CASRRPPETNYGYTF. The rearrangement joins TRBV7-2 to TRBJ1-2; unclear D gene. The CDR3 runs to 15 residues. CDR1 is SGHTA, CDR2 FQGNSA, per germline. The ends were cut back, 6 bases at V and 0 bases at J, with 14 bases in the middle.

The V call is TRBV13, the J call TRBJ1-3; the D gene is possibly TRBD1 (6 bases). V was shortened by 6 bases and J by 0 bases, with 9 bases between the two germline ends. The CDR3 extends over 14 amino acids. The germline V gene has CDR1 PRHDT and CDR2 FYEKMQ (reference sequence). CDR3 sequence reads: CASRGHGSGNTIYF. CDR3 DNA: TGTGCCAGCAGGGGACACGGCTCTGGAAACACCATATATTTT.

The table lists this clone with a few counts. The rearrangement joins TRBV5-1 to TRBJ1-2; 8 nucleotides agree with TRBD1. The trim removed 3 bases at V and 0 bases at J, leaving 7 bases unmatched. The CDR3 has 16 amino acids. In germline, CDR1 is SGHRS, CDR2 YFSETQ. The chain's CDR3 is CASSSDRVTANYGYTF. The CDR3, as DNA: TGCGCCAGCAGCTCGGACAGGGTAACAGCTAACTATGGCTACACCTTC.

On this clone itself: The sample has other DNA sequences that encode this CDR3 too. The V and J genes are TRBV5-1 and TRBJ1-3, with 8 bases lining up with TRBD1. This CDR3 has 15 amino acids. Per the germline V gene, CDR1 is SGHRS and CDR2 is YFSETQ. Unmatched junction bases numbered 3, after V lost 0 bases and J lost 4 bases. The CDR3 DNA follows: TGCGCCAGCAGCTTGGGGACAGGGCAGGGAAACACCATATATTTT. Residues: CASSLGTGQGNTIYF.

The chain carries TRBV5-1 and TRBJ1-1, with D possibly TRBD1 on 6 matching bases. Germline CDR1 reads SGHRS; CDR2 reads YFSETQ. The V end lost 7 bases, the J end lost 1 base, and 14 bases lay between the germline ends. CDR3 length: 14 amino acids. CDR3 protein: CASARTVENTEAFF. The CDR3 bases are TGCGCCAGCGCCAGGACAGTTGAGAACACTGAAGCTTTCTTT.

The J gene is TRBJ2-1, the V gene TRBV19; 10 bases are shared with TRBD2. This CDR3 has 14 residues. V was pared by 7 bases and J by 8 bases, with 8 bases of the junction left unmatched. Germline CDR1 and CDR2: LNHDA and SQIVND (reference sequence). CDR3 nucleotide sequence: TGTGCCAGTACTCCGGGACTAGCGAGGGATGAGCAGTTCTTC. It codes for CASTPGLARDEQFF.

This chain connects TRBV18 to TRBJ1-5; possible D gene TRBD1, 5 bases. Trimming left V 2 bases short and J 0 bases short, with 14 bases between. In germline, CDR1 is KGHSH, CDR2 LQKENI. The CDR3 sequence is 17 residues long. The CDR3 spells CASSPIPDTYSNQPQHF. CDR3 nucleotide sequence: TGTGCCAGCTCACCAATTCCGGACACATATAGCAATCAGCCCCAGCATTTT. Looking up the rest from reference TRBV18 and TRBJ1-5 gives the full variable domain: NAGVMQNPRHLVRRRGQEARLRCSPMKGHSHVYWYRQLPEEGLKFMVYLQKENIIDESGMPKERFSAEFPKEGPSILRIQQVVRGDSAAYFCASSPIPDTYSNQPQHFGDGTRLSIL.

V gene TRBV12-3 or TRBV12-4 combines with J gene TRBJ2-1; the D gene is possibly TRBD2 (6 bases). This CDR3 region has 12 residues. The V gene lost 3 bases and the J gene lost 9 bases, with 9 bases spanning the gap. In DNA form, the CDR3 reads TGTGCCAGCAGTTTGGGGGGAAGTGAGCAGTTCTTC. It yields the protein CASSLGGSEQFF.

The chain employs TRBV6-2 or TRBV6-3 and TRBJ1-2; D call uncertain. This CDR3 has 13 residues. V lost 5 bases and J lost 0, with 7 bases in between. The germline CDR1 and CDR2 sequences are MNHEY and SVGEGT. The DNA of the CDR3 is TGTGCCAGCAGTGGCAACACTAACTATGGCTACACCTTC. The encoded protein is CASSGNTNYGYTF.

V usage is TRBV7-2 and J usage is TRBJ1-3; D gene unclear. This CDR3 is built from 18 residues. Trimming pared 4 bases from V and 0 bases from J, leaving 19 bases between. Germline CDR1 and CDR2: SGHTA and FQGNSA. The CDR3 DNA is TGTGCCAGCAGCTCAAGGGAGCCTATTTGGAACTCTGGAAACACCATATATTTT. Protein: CASSSREPIWNSGNTIYF.

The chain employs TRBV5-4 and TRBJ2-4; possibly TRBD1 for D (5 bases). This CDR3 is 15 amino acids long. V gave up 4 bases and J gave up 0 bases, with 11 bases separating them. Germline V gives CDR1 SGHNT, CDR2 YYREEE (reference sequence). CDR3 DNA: TGTGCCAGCAGCAAGGACACCTTAGCCAAAAACATTCAGTACTTC. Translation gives CASSKDTLAKNIQYF.